The present T cell receptor (beta chain) was sequenced within a study of human thymus T cells. TCRdb's copy holds only in-frame clones and misses some; the assay was immunoSEQ multiplex PCR. The repertoire has some 50,000 clones, 85% to 95% of them found once; the top ten carry 0.15% to 0.2%. Trimming cost V 1 base and J 0 bases; bases outside gene matches: 3. CDR1 is MDHEN and CDR2 is SYDVKM in the germline V gene. There are 16 residues in the CDR3. The TCR sequence derives from a girl in the first two years of life with a congenital heart defect but otherwise immunologically healthy. The sequenced sample consisted of blood. V is TRBV28 and J is TRBJ2-1; 7 nucleotides line up with TRBD1. The CDR3 nucleotides are TGTGCCAGCAGTTTATCCGGGACAGTCTCCTACAATGAGCAGTTCTTC. It yields the protein CASSLSGTVSYNEQFF.